The 30 T cell receptor beta chains below were found in one sample sequenced in a study of identical twins. TCRdb redid the calling of the 5' RACE reads with MiXCR, one entry per CDR3 protein. The profile shows 1.5 million to 2 million distinct CDR3 sequences, more than 30% of them singletons. The sample consisted of cord blood. Receptor source: a newborn girl in good health.

This clonotype has more than one count but fewer than ten. The CDR3 nucleotides read TGTGCCAGCAGCGCCTACCTAGCCGAGAGACCCCCCAATGAGCAGTTCTTC. It codes for CASSAYLAERPPNEQFF. The V and J genes are TRBV9 and TRBJ2-1; D is possibly TRBD2 (5 bases). Germline V CDR1 and CDR2: SGDLS, YYNGEE. CDR3 length: 17 residues. V was trimmed by 3 bases and J by 6 bases, leaving 22 bases between them.

J is TRBJ2-7 and V is TRBV4-1; the match to TRBD1 covers 11 bases. Germline values: CDR1 MGHRA, CDR2 YSYEKL. This CDR3 region has 17 residues. V gave up 0 bases and J gave up 5 bases; unmatched junction bases: 9. CDR3 nucleotides: TGCGCCAGCAGCCAAGATGCCGCTCGGACAGGGGGCAACGAGCAGTACTTC. Amino acid sequence: CASSQDAARTGGNEQYF.

This chain joins TRBV6-5 and TRBJ2-7; 10 bases match TRBD2. With V trimmed by 11 bases and J by 2 bases, 6 bases remained unmatched. The CDR3 covers 13 residues. Per the germline V gene, CDR1 is MNHEY and CDR2 is SVGAGI. CDR3 region: CAASLAGTYEQYF. The CDR3 DNA follows: TGTGCCGCTTCACTAGCGGGAACCTACGAGCAGTACTTC.

V gene TRBV19 combines with J gene TRBJ2-4; TRBD1 matches at 7 bases. CDR3 length equals 17 residues. The V segment lost 5 bases and the J segment 0 bases; nucleotides outside the gene matches: 10. Germline-derived CDR1 and CDR2 are LNHDA and SQIVND (reference sequence). The CDR3 nucleotides read TGTGCCAGTAGTTCTCGGACAGGACGGATAGCCAAAAACATTCAGTACTTC. Its protein product is CASSSRTGRIAKNIQYF.

This clonotype was counted a few times. This sequence joins TRBV6-1 and TRBJ2-1; maybe TRBD1 (6 bases). There are 16 residues in the CDR3. CDR1 is MNHNS, CDR2 SASEGT, per germline. Trimming pared 6 bases from V and 8 bases from J, leaving 23 bases between. The CDR3 here is CASSRQAARFGYEQFF. CDR3 DNA sequence: TGTGCCAGCAGCCGACAGGCAGCCCGATTCGGCTATGAGCAGTTCTTC.

This clonotype was seen a handful of times. This rearrangement joins TRBV12-3 or TRBV12-4 to TRBJ2-7; D gene uncertain. V lost 2 bases and J 3 bases, leaving 5 bases between the germline ends. The CDR3 consists of 12 residues. The CDR3 loop is CASSLQIYEQYF. The CDR3 nucleotides are TGTGCCAGCAGTTTACAGATCTACGAGCAGTACTTC.

The chain links TRBV28 to TRBJ2-1; D unclear. Germline values: CDR1 MDHEN, CDR2 SYDVKM. CDR3 length: 13 amino acids. The V end was cut by 7 bases, the J end by 9 bases, with 16 bases between. DNA for the CDR3: TGTGCCAGCACCTTATCTAGGGTTATTGAGCAGTTCTTC. It is translated as CASTLSRVIEQFF.

The chain uses TRBV9 and TRBJ2-5, with D maybe TRBD2 (5 bases). The J call is in doubt because the DNA end fits TRBJ2-7 better. The CDR3 extends over 15 amino acids. The germline V gene encodes CDR1 SGDLS and CDR2 YYNGEE. CDR3 bases: TGTGCCAGCAGCGTAGATCCAGCGGAAGGCTACGAGCAGTACTTC. Residues: CASSVDPAEGYEQYF.

This clonotype came up many times. The chain carries TRBV12-3 or TRBV12-4 and TRBJ2-7; D uncertain. The length of the CDR3 is 14 residues. Trimming cost V 2 bases and J 0 bases, with 8 bases left between them. CDR3: CASSLSRLSYEQYF. In DNA, the CDR3 is TGTGCCAGCAGTTTAAGTCGGCTCTCCTACGAGCAGTACTTC.

The chain combines TRBV7-2 with TRBJ2-1; D not resolved. This CDR3 contains 12 residues. With 0 bases removed from V and 12 bases from J, the gap between germline ends came to 9 bases. Germline assignment: CDR1 SGHTA and CDR2 FQGNSA. As DNA, the CDR3 is TGTGCCAGCAGCTTAGCGCCCGCTATGCAGTTCTTC. Its translation: CASSLAPAMQFF.

The chain has TRBV2 and TRBJ2-1; 10 bases align to TRBD2. The germline V gene encodes CDR1 SNHLY and CDR2 FYNNEI. V shed 4 bases, J shed 9 bases, and the junction held 9 bases outside the gene matches. The CDR3 extends over 15 amino acids. CDR3 in amino acids: CASSVVAGGSGEQFF. The CDR3 bases are TGTGCCAGCAGTGTGGTAGCGGGGGGATCGGGTGAGCAGTTCTTC.

The chain is built from TRBV5-1 and TRBJ2-7; 8 nucleotides match TRBD1. V shed 4 bases and J 6 bases; nucleotides not matched to a gene: 9. Germline V gene sequence: CDR1 SGHRS, CDR2 YFSETQ. This CDR3 region has 14 residues. CDR3 sequence (DNA): TGCGCCAGCAGCCTCACCGGACAGGGAAGCGAGCAGTACTTC. As protein: CASSLTGQGSEQYF.

The CDR3 coding sequence is TGCGCCAGCAGCCAAGTGAAACTTCTGGGGAGACAGGGGGGAAATCAGCCCCAGCATTTT. It encodes CASSQVKLLGRQGGNQPQHF. This chain connects TRBV4-1 to TRBJ1-5, with 9 bases aligning to TRBD1. The CDR3 consists of 20 residues. Germline CDR1 and CDR2: MGHRA and YSYEKL. Germline trimming cut 1 base from V and 4 bases from J; bases unmatched to any gene: 17.

The gene calls are TRBV18 and TRBJ2-7; D is possibly TRBD1 or TRBD2 (5 bases each). The CDR3 spans 16 residues. Germline CDR1 KGHSH, CDR2 LQKENI. The V end was cut by 4 bases, the J end by 4 bases, with 20 bases between. CDR3 amino acids: CASSLTVGARGYEQYF. The CDR3 DNA follows: TGTGCCAGCTCACTCACAGTTGGGGCTCGCGGGTACGAGCAGTACTTC.

The chain has TRBV21-1 and TRBJ1-2. TRBV21-1 represents a pseudogene. This CDR3 is 16 amino acids long. CDR3 residues: CASSLPVGRKAYGYTF. The CDR3 nucleotides are TGTGCCAGCAGCCTCCCCGTAGGCAGGAAGGCCTATGGCTACACCTTC.

The chain combines TRBV30 with TRBJ2-1, with TRBD2 identical over 10 bases. J lost 7 bases, V lost 1 base, and 4 bases had no gene match. This CDR3 spans 14 amino acids. Germline CDR1 and CDR2: GTSNPN and SVGIG (reference sequence). CDR3 nucleotide sequence: TGTGCCTGGAGTGAAGCGGGGGGGAAGAATGAGCAGTTCTTC. Its protein product is CAWSEAGGKNEQFF.

This clonotype has only a few counts. CDR3 bases: TGCAGTGCGGCTACTAGCGGGAGGGAGACCCAGTACTTC. Protein: CSAATSGRETQYF. The chain carries TRBV20-1 and TRBJ2-5; TRBD2 aligns across 12 bases. CDR1 and CDR2 (germline): DFQATT, SNEGSKA (reference sequence). J was trimmed by 5 bases and V by 6 bases; bases with no gene match: 4. The CDR3 covers 13 residues.

This clonotype was detected ten times or more. J is TRBJ2-1 and V is TRBV29-1, with TRBD1 identical over 9 bases. Losses at the gene ends were 4 bases for V and 4 bases for J; bases not matched to a gene: 5. The CDR3 totals 14 residues. In germline, CDR1 is SQVTM, CDR2 ANQGSEA. The CDR3 region is CSVGAGTGYNEQFF. The CDR3 DNA sequence: TGCAGCGTTGGGGCCGGGACAGGGTACAATGAGCAGTTCTTC.

The genes are TRBV6-5 and TRBJ2-4; TRBD1 matches at 10 bases. The tail of the sequence fits TRBJ2-7 better, so the J call may be wrong. This CDR3 comprises 15 residues. The germline CDR1 and CDR2 sequences are MNHEY and SVGAGI. The CDR3 region is CASSYAGQGRYEQYF. The CDR3 nucleotides read TGTGCCAGCAGTTACGCGGGACAGGGGCGATACGAGCAGTACTTC.

In its sample, this clonotype was seen a few times. V usage is TRBV6-1 and J usage is TRBJ1-5; TRBD1 is a possible D gene (6 bases). Germline V gives CDR1 MNHNS, CDR2 SASEGT. V gave up 1 base and J gave up 0 bases, with 19 bases separating them. The CDR3 contains 19 residues. The CDR3, as DNA: TGTGCCAGCAGTGAAGGGCCCCATTGGACAGCTTTTAGCAATCAGCCCCAGCATTTT. It specifies CASSEGPHWTAFSNQPQHF.

This rearrangement joins TRBV9 to TRBJ2-7, with D unclear. The germline V and J ends were trimmed by 1 base and 6 bases, with 14 bases remaining between them. This CDR3 comprises 14 residues. Germline CDR1 SGDLS, CDR2 YYNGEE. CDR3 protein: CASSVTGPSLEQYF. Written as DNA, the CDR3 is TGTGCCAGCAGCGTAACGGGTCCCTCACTCGAGCAGTACTTC.

J is TRBJ2-1 and V is TRBV4-2, with 8 bases aligning to TRBD2. From germline, CDR1 is LGHNA and CDR2 YNFKEQ. The CDR3 consists of 17 residues. The V segment lost 1 base and the J segment 8 bases; nucleotides outside the gene matches: 13. The CDR3 bases are TGTGCCAGCAGCCAAGGACTAGCGACACAGGATAGGGATGAGCAGTTCTTC. It is translated as CASSQGLATQDRDEQFF.

The V and J genes are TRBV5-1 and TRBJ2-3; 8 bases agree with TRBD2. Germline CDR1 reads SGHRS; CDR2 reads YFSETQ. This CDR3 is 15 amino acids long. V trimming: 4 bases; J trimming: 6 bases; junction bases outside the gene matches: 10. The CDR3: CASSEGLAPRDTQYF. The CDR3 DNA sequence: TGCGCCAGCAGCGAAGGACTAGCCCCTAGGGATACGCAGTATTTT. The variable domain in full, with the rest retrieved from reference TRBV5-1 and TRBJ2-3, is KAGVTQTPRYLIKTRGQQVTLSCSPISGHRSVSWYQQTPGQGLQFLFEYFSETQRNKGNFPGRFSGRQFSNSRSEMNVSTLELGDSALYLCASSEGLAPRDTQYFGPGTRLTVL.

This chain joins TRBV6-6 and TRBJ2-1; 8 bases are a match to TRBD2. Per germline, CDR1 MNHNY and CDR2 SVGAGI (reference sequence). The length of the CDR3 is 15 residues. Losses at the gene ends were 9 bases for V and 7 bases for J; bases not matched to a gene: 14. This CDR3 is CASGLGSGSVNEQFF. The DNA for the CDR3 is TGTGCCAGTGGCTTAGGGAGCGGGAGTGTAAATGAGCAGTTCTTC.

CDR3 DNA sequence: TGTGCCATCAGTCTAGAGGGTGGCCCCCTCAACGAGCAGTACTTC. Its translation is CAISLEGGPLNEQYF. The chain joins TRBV10-3 to TRBJ2-7; D is perhaps TRBD2 (5 bases). V was pared by 5 bases and J by 5 bases, with 19 bases between. CDR1 ENHRY and CDR2 SYGVKD come from the germline V gene. CDR3 length equals 15 residues.

The J gene is TRBJ2-7, the V gene TRBV7-9, with 9 bases fitting TRBD2. Gene TRBJ2-5 matches the end of the DNA better, so the J call may be wrong. CDR3 length: 16 amino acids. The germline V gene encodes CDR1 SEHNR and CDR2 FQNEAQ (reference sequence). The CDR3 loop reads CASSSTGLALAGTQYF. The CDR3 DNA sequence: TGTGCCAGCAGCTCAACCGGACTAGCGCTTGCGGGGACCCAGTACTTC.

The rearrangement joins TRBV6-6 to TRBJ2-1; possible D gene TRBD1, 6 bases. V gave up 6 bases and J gave up 3 bases, with 18 bases separating them. Germline V lookup: CDR1 MNHNY, CDR2 SVGAGI (reference sequence). CDR3 length: 16 amino acids. The DNA of the CDR3 is TGTGCCAGCAGCGCGACACAGGGATTGGGCTACAATGAGCAGTTCTTC. Translated: CASSATQGLGYNEQFF.

A few counts support this clonotype. V usage is TRBV28 and J usage is TRBJ2-4; D might be TRBD1 or TRBD2, each matching 5 bases. The CDR3 has 14 amino acids. V lost 1 base and J 7 bases, leaving 11 bases between the germline ends. Germline assignment: CDR1 MDHEN and CDR2 SYDVKM. The CDR3 DNA reads TGTGCCAGCAGTTTATTGGGGGAAAAGAACATTCAGTACTTC. Protein product: CASSLLGEKNIQYF.

This clonotype was picked up a small number of times. This sequence joins TRBV2 and TRBJ1-2; 7 positions match TRBD1. Germline V gives CDR1 SNHLY, CDR2 FYNNEI. The CDR3 has 14 residues. V lost 3 bases and J lost 1; bases outside the gene matches: 2. In nucleotides, the CDR3 is TGTGCCAGCAGTGAGAGGGGGCGTAACTATGGCTACACCTTC. Its protein product is CASSERGRNYGYTF.

The chain carries TRBV28 and TRBJ2-3, with D hard to call. Germline V gene sequence: CDR1 MDHEN, CDR2 SYDVKM. The CDR3 sequence is 15 residues long. V was clipped by 7 bases and J by 0 bases, with 14 bases between them. The CDR3 DNA reads TGTGCCAGCATAGGGATCGGTACTAGCACAGATACGCAGTATTTT. This gives the protein CASIGIGTSTDTQYF.